This T cell receptor (beta chain) was sequenced during a study of shared clonotypes between healthy human individuals. Regarding the study as a whole: Few donors limited the genetic and exposure-history diversity represented.

A word on this clone: Antigen: not known.

The sorted-subset replicate PCRs were given around 200 ng DNA, which is tens of thousands of T cell genomes. The assay was immunoSEQ multiplex PCR, and TCRdb's table has in-frame clones only and misses some. This sample yields 730,000 or so clones, of which 72% are seen a single time; under 2% belongs to the top ten. V was shortened by 6 bases and J by 3 bases, with 12 bases between the two germline ends. Per germline, CDR1 MNHNS and CDR2 SASEGT. The CDR3 covers 14 residues. The genes are TRBV6-1 and TRBJ1-5; no clear D. This receptor was obtained from a woman in her twenties or thirties in good health. The sample consisted of memory CD4+ T cells sorted from blood. Subset defined: CD45RA-negative fraction. The CDR3 nucleotides read TGTGCCAGCAGGGGATATAACGACAATCAGCCCCAGCATTTT. This sequence encodes CASRGYNDNQPQHF.